This TCR beta chain came from a study of PD-1 blockade in mismatch repair-deficient tumors. Sequencing used immunoSEQ multiplex PCR; TCRdb keeps in-frame clones, though not all of them. The profile shows about 51,000 clones, approximately 84% of them singletons. About this clone itself: Its antigen is not known.

The ends were cut back, 0 bases at V and 3 bases at J, with 9 bases in the middle. Germline V lookup: CDR1 MNHEY, CDR2 SVGAGI. CDR3 length: 15 residues. Overall study findings and caveats: After pembrolizumab, tumor-resident clones rose rapidly, then generally contracted before radiologic responses.

This sequence originates from an adult with mismatch repair-deficient cancer. The sample was peripheral blood, taken roughly 20 weeks after starting pembrolizumab. This chain connects TRBV6-5 to TRBJ1-5, with TRBD1 as a possible D gene (5 bases). CDR3 coding DNA: TGTGCCAGCAGTTACTCCGACGGGGCCAATCAGCCCCAGCATTTT. Its translation: CASSYSDGANQPQHF.